This T cell receptor (beta chain) was retrieved from a study of T cell clonotyping in hematopoietic cell transplantation. CDR3 length: 15 amino acids. The germline V gene encodes CDR1 SGHTA and CDR2 FQGNSA. Unmatched junction bases numbered 9, after V lost 7 bases and J lost 4 bases. Using immunoSEQ multiplex PCR, the repertoire was profiled, and TCRdb retains in-frame clones only, with some absent. The repertoire holds about 47,000 clones, roughly 80% seen once, with around 5.3% in the top ten. Specified time point: recipient sample about 28 days before transplant, after cytoreduction. The rearrangement joins TRBV7-2 to TRBJ2-3; 9 bases fit TRBD2. Sequencing was performed on peripheral blood mononuclear cells, taken before stem cell transplant. The clonotype originates from a man in his sixties with myelodysplastic syndrome. Some clones in this sample may be carry-over from other donors' samples. The CDR3 region has the DNA TGTGCCAGCACCCTCGGGCGGGGGGGCGCAGATACGCAGTATTTT. This translates into CASTLGRGGADTQYF.